The 28 T cell receptor beta chains reported below all come from one sample, sequenced in a study of post-analysis software for immune sequencing data. Antigens of these TCRs are unknown. Carried by the TCR beta cDNA libraries were unique molecular identifiers. One entry per CDR3 protein, called by TCRdb with MiXCR from the PCR reads. The table has approximately 460,000 distinct CDR3 sequences, under 55% seen once. Study conclusions and caveats: Patients used several TRBV segments, including TRBV5-6, TRBV5-1 and TRBV20-1, more often than controls.

Sequences were obtained from blood. These receptor sequences come from a girl between 5 and 17 years old with multiple sclerosis.

The chain links TRBV6-2 or TRBV6-3 to TRBJ2-1; D remains unclear. Trimming took 9 bases from V and 10 from J, leaving 13 bases between them. The CDR3 totals 11 residues. Germline assignment: CDR1 MNHEY and CDR2 SVGEGT. CDR3 region: CASLQAAEQFF. Written as DNA, the CDR3 is TGTGCCAGTCTCCAGGCGGCGGAGCAGTTCTTC.

V is TRBV20-1 and J is TRBJ2-7, with a tentative D call TRBD1 (6 bases). This CDR3 spans 14 amino acids. The V gene lost 0 bases and the J gene lost 1 base, with 10 bases spanning the gap. CDR1 DFQATT and CDR2 SNEGSKA come from the germline V gene (reference sequence). CDR3 sequence: CSARDRDKSYEQYF. The CDR3 nucleotides are TGCAGTGCTAGAGATCGGGACAAATCCTACGAGCAGTACTTC.

J is TRBJ2-6 and V is TRBV28, with 8 bases fitting TRBD1. From germline, CDR1 is MDHEN and CDR2 SYDVKM. CDR3 length equals 14 residues. The junction had 5 bases not matched to a gene; V was cut back by 3 bases and J by 10 bases. The chain's CDR3 is CASSLNRGTNVLTF. DNA for the CDR3: TGTGCCAGCAGTTTGAACAGGGGGACAAACGTCCTGACTTTC. The full variable domain, with the rest looked up from reference TRBV28 and TRBJ2-6, is DVKVTQSSRYLVKRTGEKVFLECVQDMDHENMFWYRQDPGLGLRLIYFSYDVKMKEKGDIPEGYSVSREKKERFSLILESASTNQTSMYLCASSLNRGTNVLTFGAGSRLTVL.

The chain links TRBV6-5 to TRBJ1-2, with D possibly matching TRBD1 (5 bases). Germline CDR1 is MNHEY and CDR2 is SVGAGI. CDR3 length: 12 amino acids. V lost 6 bases and J lost 8, with 13 bases in between. The CDR3 is CASSQAGKGYTF. CDR3 nucleotides: TGTGCCAGCAGCCAAGCAGGGAAGGGCTACACCTTC.

The chain recombines TRBV4-3 with TRBJ2-1; D call uncertain. The CDR3 runs 13 residues. V was cut by 4 bases and J by 9 bases, with 13 bases left in between. Germline V lookup: CDR1 LGHNA, CDR2 YSLEER. The CDR3 DNA follows: TGCGCCAGCAGCCCTCACGAGACTGTTGAGCAGTTCTTC. Protein: CASSPHETVEQFF.

This chain connects TRBV4-1 to TRBJ1-4; 8 nucleotides align to TRBD1. The CDR3 totals 16 residues. The J segment lost 3 bases and the V segment lost 4 bases, leaving 7 bases of the junction unmatched. Per the germline V gene, CDR1 is MGHRA and CDR2 is YSYEKL. CDR3 sequence reads: CASSLPPGQANEKLFF. The CDR3, as DNA: TGCGCCAGCAGCCTCCCACCGGGACAGGCTAATGAAAAACTGTTTTTT.

This chain joins TRBV24-1 and TRBJ2-3; D possibly corresponds to TRBD1 (5 bases). This CDR3 comprises 12 residues. CDR1 and CDR2 (germline): KGHDR, SFDVKD. V was clipped by 3 bases and J by 6 bases, with 6 bases between them. The CDR3 loop reads CATSDGADTQYF. The CDR3 nucleotides are TGTGCCACCAGTGATGGGGCGGATACGCAGTATTTT.

The chain uses TRBV7-3 and TRBJ2-1; a weak D match, TRBD2 (5 bases). The CDR3 has 17 amino acids. Germline CDR1 and CDR2: SGHTA and FQGTGA. The V and J ends lost 1 base and 0 bases respectively, with 13 bases between them. CDR3 loop: CASSLNLAGPSYNEQFF. The CDR3 nucleotides are TGTGCCAGCAGCTTAAACCTAGCAGGCCCCTCCTACAATGAGCAGTTCTTC.

The chain employs TRBV4-3 and TRBJ2-1; TRBD2 aligns across 12 bases. The CDR3 consists of 16 residues. V gave up 1 base and J gave up 7 bases; unmatched junction bases: 5. Germline V gene data show CDR1 as LGHNA and CDR2 as YSLEER. The CDR3 coding sequence is TGCGCCAGCAGCCAAGCCTTCGGGACTAGCGGGAATGAGCAGTTCTTC. Its protein is CASSQAFGTSGNEQFF.

This chain connects TRBV7-3 to TRBJ2-1, with 9 bases that match TRBD2. The germline gives CDR1 SGHTA, CDR2 FQGTGA. This CDR3 has 18 residues. V lost 1 base and J lost 2; bases outside the gene matches: 9. The CDR3 spells CASSLSSGGRATYNEQFF. The CDR3 DNA reads TGTGCCAGCAGCTTAAGCTCTGGCGGGAGGGCCACCTACAATGAGCAGTTCTTC.

This rearrangement joins TRBV5-1 to TRBJ2-7; 7 positions agree with TRBD2. The germline gives CDR1 SGHRS, CDR2 YFSETQ. J gave up 1 base and V 5 bases, and 15 bases lay outside the gene matches. CDR3 size: 17 residues. The CDR3 is CASSLLITGGGSYEQYF. Here the CDR3 DNA reads TGCGCCAGCAGTCTGCTGATTACGGGAGGAGGGTCCTACGAGCAGTACTTC.

The genes are TRBV2 and TRBJ2-1; 8 bases align to TRBD1. Per germline, CDR1 SNHLY and CDR2 FYNNEI. Trimming took 6 bases from V and 5 from J; bases not matched to a gene: 9. This CDR3 is built from 15 residues. This CDR3 reads CASREGTGIHNEQFF. CDR3 bases: TGTGCCAGCAGGGAGGGGACAGGTATCCACAATGAGCAGTTCTTC.

This clonotype was recorded once. This could be a read error, since a much larger clone is one nucleotide away. The rearrangement uses TRBV5-1 and TRBJ2-5, with D perhaps TRBD2 (6 bases). This CDR3 is 14 amino acids long. V lost 9 bases to trimming and J lost 11 bases, with 26 bases between them. From germline, CDR1 is SGHRS and CDR2 YFSETQ. CDR3 residues: CANSPAGGYEWQYF. The DNA of the CDR3 is TGCGCCAACAGTCCGGCCGGGGGTTACGAGTGGCAGTACTTC.

Only a few counts were recorded for this clonotype. This chain connects TRBV29-1 to TRBJ1-4; D is unresolved. The V gene lost 5 bases and the J gene lost 0 bases, with 16 bases spanning the gap. Germline CDR1 and CDR2: SQVTM and ANQGSEA. The CDR3 totals 16 residues. Here the CDR3 reads CSVSRPGRSTNEKLFF. In DNA, the CDR3 is TGCAGCGTTTCCCGCCCTGGCAGGTCAACTAATGAAAAACTGTTTTTT.

V usage is TRBV12-1 and J usage is TRBJ2-1; the table's D call of TRBD2 was not tested on the DNA. TRBV12-1 is a documented pseudogene. The CDR3 is 16 residues long. The CDR3 here is CASSETSGEAYNEQFF. CDR3 bases: TGTGCCAGCAGCGAAACTAGCGGGGAAGCCTACAATGAGCAGTTCTTC.

V gene TRBV5-4 combines with J gene TRBJ2-5; 13 nucleotides agree with TRBD2. Looked up from germline, CDR1 is SGHNT and CDR2 is YYREEE (reference sequence). This CDR3 spans 18 amino acids. V lost 4 bases, J lost 2 bases, and 11 bases stayed unmatched. DNA for the CDR3: TGTGCCAGCAGCAGTGACGACGGACTAGCGGGGGTACAAGAGACCCAGTACTTC. Its protein is CASSSDDGLAGVQETQYF.

The chain uses TRBV27 and TRBJ1-5; D gene unclear. The CDR3 sequence is 12 residues long. The V gene's germline CDR1 is MNHEY and CDR2 SMNVEV (reference sequence). The germline V and J ends were trimmed by 8 bases and 0 bases, with 5 bases remaining between them. CDR3 coding DNA: TGTGCCAGCGGCCCTAGCAATCAGCCCCAGCATTTT. Translating it yields CASGPSNQPQHF.

The V call is TRBV25-1, the J call TRBJ1-1; 7 bases are a match to TRBD1. CDR1 MGHDK and CDR2 SYGVNS come from the germline V gene. J lost 2 bases, V lost 6 bases, and 9 bases had no gene match. This CDR3 spans 15 amino acids. The CDR3 spells CASRLTGRSNTEAFF. The CDR3 DNA reads as TGTGCCAGCAGACTGACAGGGCGTAGTAACACTGAAGCTTTCTTT. The full variable domain, completed using reference TRBV25-1 and TRBJ1-1, is EADIYQTPRYLVIGTGKKITLECSQTMGHDKMYWYQQDPGMELHLIHYSYGVNSTEKGDLSSESTVSRIRTEHFPLTLESARPSHTSQYLCASRLTGRSNTEAFFGQGTRLTVV.

This chain joins TRBV28 and TRBJ2-7; 9 positions match TRBD2. Germline-derived CDR1 and CDR2 are MDHEN and SYDVKM. This CDR3 has 19 amino acids. Unmatched junction bases numbered 15, after V lost 3 bases and J lost 0 bases. CDR3 residues: CASSFPFTLGGRVSYEQYF. CDR3 nucleotides: TGTGCCAGCAGTTTCCCTTTTACCCTCGGCGGGAGGGTCTCCTACGAGCAGTACTTC. The full variable domain, completed using reference TRBV28 and TRBJ2-7, is DVKVTQSSRYLVKRTGEKVFLECVQDMDHENMFWYRQDPGLGLRLIYFSYDVKMKEKGDIPEGYSVSREKKERFSLILESASTNQTSMYLCASSFPFTLGGRVSYEQYFGPGTRLTVT.

The gene calls are TRBV6-2 or TRBV6-3 and TRBJ2-1; D may be TRBD1 or TRBD2 (5 bases each). Trimming stripped 7 bases from V and 3 bases from J, with 16 bases between. The germline gives CDR1 MNHEY, CDR2 SVGEGT. This CDR3 is 15 amino acids long. This CDR3 reads CASINPGRVYNEQFF. The CDR3 bases are TGTGCCAGCATCAACCCGGGACGGGTCTACAATGAGCAGTTCTTC.

This clonotype occurred a few times. The chain has TRBV20-1 and TRBJ2-3, with TRBD2 matching over 10 bases. Trimming removed 0 bases from V and 2 bases from J; junction bases left unmatched: 5. Germline assignment: CDR1 DFQATT and CDR2 SNEGSKA (reference sequence). There are 16 residues in the CDR3. The CDR3 reads CSARDVLAGPTDTQYF. The DNA for the CDR3 is TGCAGTGCTAGAGATGTACTAGCGGGACCCACAGATACGCAGTATTTT.

The chain links TRBV20-1 to TRBJ2-1; 10 bases agree with TRBD2. Germline trimming cut 6 bases from V and 2 bases from J; bases unmatched to any gene: 4. This CDR3 is 14 amino acids long. Germline values: CDR1 DFQATT, CDR2 SNEGSKA (reference sequence). The CDR3 nucleotides read TGCAGTGCCGAAGCGGGAGGGACCTACAATGAGCAGTTCTTC. Translation gives CSAEAGGTYNEQFF.

The chain employs TRBV12-3 or TRBV12-4 and TRBJ2-7, with D possibly TRBD1 on 6 matching bases. This CDR3 is 15 amino acids long. Trimming removed 2 bases from V and 2 bases from J, with 13 bases in between. Written as DNA, the CDR3 is TGTGCCAGCAGTTTATGGGGTGGGGGCACCTACGAGCAGTACTTC. It codes for CASSLWGGGTYEQYF.

This clonotype was seen a few times. The chain is built from TRBV20-1 and TRBJ2-1; 7 bases agree with TRBD2. The germline gives CDR1 DFQATT, CDR2 SNEGSKA (reference sequence). The CDR3 sequence is 16 residues long. The trim removed 0 bases at V and 3 bases at J, leaving 8 bases unmatched. The CDR3 coding sequence is TGCAGTGCTAGAGATCCTATTGGCGGGGGCTACAATGAGCAGTTCTTC. Residues: CSARDPIGGGYNEQFF.

This clonotype came up a few times. CDR3 sequence reads: CSARDRGRHEKLFF. Here the CDR3 DNA reads TGCAGTGCTAGGGACAGGGGGCGGCATGAAAAACTGTTTTTT. The gene calls are TRBV20-1 and TRBJ1-4; 11 bases line up with TRBD1. In germline, CDR1 is DFQATT, CDR2 SNEGSKA (reference sequence). The CDR3 spans 14 residues. V lost 3 bases and J lost 6; bases outside the gene matches: 3.

This clonotype was observed a few times. V and J are TRBV9 and TRBJ2-1; a possible D gene is TRBD2 (5 bases). The V end lost 0 bases, the J end lost 6 bases, and 13 bases lay between the germline ends. CDR1 is SGDLS, CDR2 YYNGEE, per germline. The CDR3 spans 15 residues. The CDR3 protein is CASSVGGRVINEQFF. The DNA of the CDR3 is TGTGCCAGCAGCGTAGGTGGGAGAGTTATCAATGAGCAGTTCTTC. The full variable domain, its missing parts supplied by reference TRBV9 and TRBJ2-1, is DSGVTQTPKHLITATGQRVTLRCSPRSGDLSVYWYQQSLDQGLQFLIQYYNGEERAKGNILERFSAQQFPDLHSELNLSSLELGDSALYFCASSVGGRVINEQFFGPGTRLTVL.

This clonotype was seen only once. This chain links TRBV10-3 with TRBJ1-1, with D perhaps matching TRBD1 (6 bases). Germline values: CDR1 ENHRY, CDR2 SYGVKD. The CDR3 totals 15 residues. Trimming stripped 0 bases from V and 1 base from J, with 9 bases between. The CDR3 sequence: CAISESRDKNTEAFF. CDR3 nucleotide sequence: TGTGCCATCAGTGAGTCCCGGGACAAGAACACTGAAGCTTTCTTT.

This clonotype was picked up a small number of times. Sequence at one end of the junction differs from germline and may be a read error. The chain is built from TRBV24-1 and TRBJ2-2, with D perhaps TRBD2 (5 bases). Germline CDR1 and CDR2: KGHDR and SFDVKD. This CDR3 has 16 amino acids. CDR3 sequence (DNA): TGTGCCGCCAGTGATCCGACGGGAAGGAACACCGGGGAGCTGTTTTTT. Translated: CAASDPTGRNTGELFF.